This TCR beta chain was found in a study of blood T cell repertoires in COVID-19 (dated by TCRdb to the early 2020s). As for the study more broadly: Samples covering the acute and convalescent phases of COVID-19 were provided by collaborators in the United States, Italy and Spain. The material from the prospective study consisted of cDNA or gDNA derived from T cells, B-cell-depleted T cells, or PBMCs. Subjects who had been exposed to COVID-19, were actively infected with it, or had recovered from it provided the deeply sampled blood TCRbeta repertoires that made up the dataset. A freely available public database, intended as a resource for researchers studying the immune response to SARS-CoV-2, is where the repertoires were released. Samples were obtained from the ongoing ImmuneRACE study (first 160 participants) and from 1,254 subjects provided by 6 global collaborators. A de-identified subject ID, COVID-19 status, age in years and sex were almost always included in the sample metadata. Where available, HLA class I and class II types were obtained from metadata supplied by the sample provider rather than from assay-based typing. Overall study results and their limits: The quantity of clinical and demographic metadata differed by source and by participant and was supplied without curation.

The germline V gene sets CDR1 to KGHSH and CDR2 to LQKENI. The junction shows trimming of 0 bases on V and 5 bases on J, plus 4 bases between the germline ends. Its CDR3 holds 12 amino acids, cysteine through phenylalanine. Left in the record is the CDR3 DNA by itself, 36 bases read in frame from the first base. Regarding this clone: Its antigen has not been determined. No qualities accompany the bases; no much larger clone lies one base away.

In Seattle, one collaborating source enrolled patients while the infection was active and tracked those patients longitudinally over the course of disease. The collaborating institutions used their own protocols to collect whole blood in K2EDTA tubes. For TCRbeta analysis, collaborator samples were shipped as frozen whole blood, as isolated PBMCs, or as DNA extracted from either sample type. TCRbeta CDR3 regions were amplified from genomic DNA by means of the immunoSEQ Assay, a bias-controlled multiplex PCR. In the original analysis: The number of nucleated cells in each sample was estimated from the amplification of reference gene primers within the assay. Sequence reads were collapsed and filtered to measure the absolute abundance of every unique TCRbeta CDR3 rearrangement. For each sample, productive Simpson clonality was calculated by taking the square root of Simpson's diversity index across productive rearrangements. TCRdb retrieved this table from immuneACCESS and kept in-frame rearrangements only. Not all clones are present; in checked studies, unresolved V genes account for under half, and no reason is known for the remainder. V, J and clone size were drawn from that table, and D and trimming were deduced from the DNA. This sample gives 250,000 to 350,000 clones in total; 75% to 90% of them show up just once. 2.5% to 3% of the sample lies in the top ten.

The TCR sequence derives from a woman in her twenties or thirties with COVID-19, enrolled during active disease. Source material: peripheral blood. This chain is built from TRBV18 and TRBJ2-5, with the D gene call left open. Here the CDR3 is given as CASSPPGETQYF. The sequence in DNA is TGTGCCAGCTCACCACCGGGCGAGACCCAGTACTTC.